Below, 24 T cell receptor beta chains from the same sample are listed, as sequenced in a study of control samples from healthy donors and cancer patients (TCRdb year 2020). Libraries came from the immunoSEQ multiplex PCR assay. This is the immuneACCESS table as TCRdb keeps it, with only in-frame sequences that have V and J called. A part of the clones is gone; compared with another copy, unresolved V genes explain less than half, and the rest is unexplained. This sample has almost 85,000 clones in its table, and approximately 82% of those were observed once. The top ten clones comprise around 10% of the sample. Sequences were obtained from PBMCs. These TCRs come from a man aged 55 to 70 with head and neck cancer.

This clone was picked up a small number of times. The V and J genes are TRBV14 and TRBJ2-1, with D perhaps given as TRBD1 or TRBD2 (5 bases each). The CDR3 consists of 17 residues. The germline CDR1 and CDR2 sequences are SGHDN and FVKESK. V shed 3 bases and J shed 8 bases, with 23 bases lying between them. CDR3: CASSHLSGMAGRDEQFF. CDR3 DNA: TGTGCCAGCAGCCACCTCTCGGGAATGGCAGGGCGCGATGAGCAGTTCTTC.

This CDR3 reads CASSISGGSTDTQYF. As DNA, the CDR3 is TGTGCCAGCAGCATTAGCGGGGGAAGCACAGATACGCAGTATTTT. The genes are TRBV5-4 and TRBJ2-3, with TRBD2 matching over 9 bases. The V and J ends lost 4 bases and 0 bases, in that order; junction bases with no gene match: 3. CDR1 SGHNT and CDR2 YYREEE come from the germline V gene (reference sequence). The length of the CDR3 is 15 residues.

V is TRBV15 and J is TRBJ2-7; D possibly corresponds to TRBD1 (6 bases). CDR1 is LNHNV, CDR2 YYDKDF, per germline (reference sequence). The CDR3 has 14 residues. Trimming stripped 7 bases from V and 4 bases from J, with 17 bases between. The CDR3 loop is CATTRDKTGYEQYF. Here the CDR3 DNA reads TGTGCCACCACCCGAGATAAGACAGGTTACGAGCAGTACTTC.

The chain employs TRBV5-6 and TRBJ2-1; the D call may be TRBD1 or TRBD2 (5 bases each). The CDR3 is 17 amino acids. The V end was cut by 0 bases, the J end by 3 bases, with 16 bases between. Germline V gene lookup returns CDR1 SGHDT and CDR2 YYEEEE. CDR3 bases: TGTGCCAGCAGCTTGGCCCGAGGGGCGCGTAACTACAATGAGCAGTTCTTC. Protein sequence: CASSLARGARNYNEQFF.

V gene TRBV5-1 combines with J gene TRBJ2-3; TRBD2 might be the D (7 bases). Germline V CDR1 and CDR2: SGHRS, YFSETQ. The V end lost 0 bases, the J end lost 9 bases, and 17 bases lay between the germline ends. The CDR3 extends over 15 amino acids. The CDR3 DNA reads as TGCGCCAGCAGCTTGGAAGGGGGGGGACCCCAGACGCAGTATTTT. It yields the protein CASSLEGGGPQTQYF.

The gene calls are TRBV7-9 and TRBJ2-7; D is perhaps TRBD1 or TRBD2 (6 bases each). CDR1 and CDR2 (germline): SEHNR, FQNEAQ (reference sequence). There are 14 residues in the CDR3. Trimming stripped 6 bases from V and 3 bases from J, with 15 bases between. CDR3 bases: TGTGCCAGCAGTTCAACCGGGGGCCTCTACGAGCAGTACTTC. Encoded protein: CASSSTGGLYEQYF.

Written as DNA, the CDR3 is TGTGCCAGCAGCCAAGGTAACTATGGCTACACCTTC. Translated, it gives CASSQGNYGYTF. This chain joins TRBV4-2 and TRBJ1-2; D gene unclear. Trimming took 1 base from V and 1 from J, leaving 1 base between them. The germline gives CDR1 LGHNA, CDR2 YNFKEQ. There are 12 residues in the CDR3.

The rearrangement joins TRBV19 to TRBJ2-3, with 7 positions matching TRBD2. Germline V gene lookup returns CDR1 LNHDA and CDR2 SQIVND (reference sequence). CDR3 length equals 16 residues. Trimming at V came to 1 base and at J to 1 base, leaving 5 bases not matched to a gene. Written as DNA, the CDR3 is TGTGCCAGTAGTATAGGGGGCGGGAGCGGCACAGATACGCAGTATTTT. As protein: CASSIGGGSGTDTQYF.

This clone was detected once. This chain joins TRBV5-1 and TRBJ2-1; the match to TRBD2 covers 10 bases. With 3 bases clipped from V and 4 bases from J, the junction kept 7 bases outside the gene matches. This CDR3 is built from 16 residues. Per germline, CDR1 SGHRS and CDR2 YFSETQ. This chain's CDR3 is CASSWSTSGSYNEQFF. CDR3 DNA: TGCGCCAGCAGCTGGTCGACTAGCGGGTCATACAATGAGCAGTTCTTC.

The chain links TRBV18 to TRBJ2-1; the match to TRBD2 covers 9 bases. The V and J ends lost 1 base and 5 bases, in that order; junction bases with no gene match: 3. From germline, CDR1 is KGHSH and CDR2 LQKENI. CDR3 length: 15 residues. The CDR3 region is CASSPRSGSDNEQFF. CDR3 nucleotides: TGTGCCAGCTCACCACGTAGCGGGAGTGACAATGAGCAGTTCTTC.

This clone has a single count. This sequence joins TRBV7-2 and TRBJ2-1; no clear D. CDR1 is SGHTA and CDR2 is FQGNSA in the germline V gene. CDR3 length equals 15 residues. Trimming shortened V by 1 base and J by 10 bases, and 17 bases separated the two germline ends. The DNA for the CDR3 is TGTGCCAGCAGCTTAGGGGGTCGGGCAAATGAGGAGCAGTTCTTC. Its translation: CASSLGGRANEEQFF.

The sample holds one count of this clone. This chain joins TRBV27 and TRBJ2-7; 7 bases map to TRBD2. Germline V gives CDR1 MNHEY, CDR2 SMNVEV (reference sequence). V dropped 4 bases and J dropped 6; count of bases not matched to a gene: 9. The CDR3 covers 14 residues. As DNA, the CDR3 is TGTGCCAGCAGTTGGCGGGAGTCAAGGGCCGAGCAGTACTTC. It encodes CASSWRESRAEQYF.

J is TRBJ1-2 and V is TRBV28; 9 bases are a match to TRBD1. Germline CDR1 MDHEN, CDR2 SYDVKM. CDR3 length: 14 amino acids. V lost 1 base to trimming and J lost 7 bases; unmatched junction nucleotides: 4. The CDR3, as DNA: TGTGCCAGCAGTTTATTGACAGGGGGGGGTGGCTACACCTTC. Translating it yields CASSLLTGGGGYTF.

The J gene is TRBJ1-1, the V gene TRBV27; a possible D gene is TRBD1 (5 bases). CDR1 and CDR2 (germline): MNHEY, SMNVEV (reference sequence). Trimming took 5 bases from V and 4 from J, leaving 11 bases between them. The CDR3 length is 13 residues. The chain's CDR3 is CASSPPTVTEAFF. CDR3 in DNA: TGTGCCAGCAGTCCACCGACAGTCACTGAAGCTTTCTTT.

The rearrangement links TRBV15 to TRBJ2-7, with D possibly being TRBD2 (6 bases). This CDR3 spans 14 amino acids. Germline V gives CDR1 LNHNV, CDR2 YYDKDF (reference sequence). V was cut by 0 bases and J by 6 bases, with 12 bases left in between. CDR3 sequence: CATSREGEASEQYF. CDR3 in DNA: TGTGCCACCAGCAGAGAAGGGGAGGCATCCGAGCAGTACTTC.

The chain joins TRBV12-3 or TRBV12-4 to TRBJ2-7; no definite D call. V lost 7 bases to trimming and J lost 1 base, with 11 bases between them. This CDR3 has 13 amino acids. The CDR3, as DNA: TGTGCCAGCAACCCCGCCGGTTCCTACGAGCAGTACTTC. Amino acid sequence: CASNPAGSYEQYF.

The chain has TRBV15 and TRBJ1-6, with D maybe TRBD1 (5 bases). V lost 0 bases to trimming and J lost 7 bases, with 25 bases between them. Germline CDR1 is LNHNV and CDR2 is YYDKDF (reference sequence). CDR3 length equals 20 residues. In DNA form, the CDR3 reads TGTGCCACCAGCAGAGATAGGCACAGACAGAGGTCGACCCGCAATTCACCCCTCCACTTT. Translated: CATSRDRHRQRSTRNSPLHF.

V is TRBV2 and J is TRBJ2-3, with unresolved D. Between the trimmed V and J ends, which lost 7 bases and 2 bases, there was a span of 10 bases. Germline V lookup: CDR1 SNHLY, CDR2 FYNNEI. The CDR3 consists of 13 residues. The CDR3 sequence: CASNGPFTDTQYF. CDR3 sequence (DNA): TGTGCCAGCAACGGCCCTTTCACAGATACGCAGTATTTT.

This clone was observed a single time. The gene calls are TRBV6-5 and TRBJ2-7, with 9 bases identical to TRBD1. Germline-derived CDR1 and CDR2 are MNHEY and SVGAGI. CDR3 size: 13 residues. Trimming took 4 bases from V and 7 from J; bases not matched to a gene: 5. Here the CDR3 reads CASSWGTGREQYF. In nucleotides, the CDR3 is TGTGCCAGCAGTTGGGGGACAGGGCGGGAGCAGTACTTC.

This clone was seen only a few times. The DNA for the CDR3 is TGCGCCAGCAGTGACCTAGGACTAGCGGGATATGGAACACGATTGACCGGGGAGCTGTTTTTT. This translates into CASSDLGLAGYGTRLTGELFF. The gene calls are TRBV10-1 and TRBJ2-2; 12 bases fit TRBD2. There are 21 residues in the CDR3. Germline V gives CDR1 WNHNN, CDR2 SYGVQD (reference sequence). Unmatched junction bases numbered 19, after V lost 3 bases and J lost 5 bases.

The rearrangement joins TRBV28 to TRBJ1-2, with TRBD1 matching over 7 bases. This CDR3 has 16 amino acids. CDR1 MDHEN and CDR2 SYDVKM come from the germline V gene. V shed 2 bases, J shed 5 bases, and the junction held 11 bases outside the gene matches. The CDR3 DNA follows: TGTGCCAGCAGTTTAGGATCCCCGGGACAGCTTTATGGCTACACCTTC. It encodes CASSLGSPGQLYGYTF.

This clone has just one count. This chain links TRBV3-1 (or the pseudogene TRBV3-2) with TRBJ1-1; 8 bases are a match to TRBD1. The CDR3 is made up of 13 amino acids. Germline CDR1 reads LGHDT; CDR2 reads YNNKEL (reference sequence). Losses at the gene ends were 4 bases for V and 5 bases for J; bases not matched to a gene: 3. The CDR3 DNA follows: TGTGCCAGCAGCCTACAGGGGGGGACTGAAGCTTTCTTT. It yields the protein CASSLQGGTEAFF.

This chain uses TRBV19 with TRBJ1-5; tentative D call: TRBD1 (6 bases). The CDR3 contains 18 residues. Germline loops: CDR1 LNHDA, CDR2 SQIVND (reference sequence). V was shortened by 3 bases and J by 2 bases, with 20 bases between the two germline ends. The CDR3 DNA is TGTGCCAGTAGTATGCCCGTACAAGGGACACAGGGCAATCAGCCCCAGCATTTT. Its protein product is CASSMPVQGTQGNQPQHF.

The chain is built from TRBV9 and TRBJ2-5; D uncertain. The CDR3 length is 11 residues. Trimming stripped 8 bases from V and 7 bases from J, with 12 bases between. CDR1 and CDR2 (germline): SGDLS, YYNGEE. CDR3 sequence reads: CARVPCGTQYF. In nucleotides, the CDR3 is TGTGCCAGGGTCCCCTGCGGGACCCAGTACTTC. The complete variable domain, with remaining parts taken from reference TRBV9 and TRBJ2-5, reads DSGVTQTPKHLITATGQRVTLRCSPRSGDLSVYWYQQSLDQGLQFLIQYYNGEERAKGNILERFSAQQFPDLHSELNLSSLELGDSALYFCARVPCGTQYFGPGTRLLVL.